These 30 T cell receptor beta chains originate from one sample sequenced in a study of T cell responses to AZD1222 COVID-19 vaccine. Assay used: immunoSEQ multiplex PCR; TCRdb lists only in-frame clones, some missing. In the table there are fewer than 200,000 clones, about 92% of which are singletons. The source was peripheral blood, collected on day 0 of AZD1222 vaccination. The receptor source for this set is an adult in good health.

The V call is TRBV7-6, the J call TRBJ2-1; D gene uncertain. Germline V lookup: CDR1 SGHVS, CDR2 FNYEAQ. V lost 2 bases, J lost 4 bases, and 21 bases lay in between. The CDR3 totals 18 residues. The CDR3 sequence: CASSLRAPQAVEYNEQFF. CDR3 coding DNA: TGTGCCAGCAGCTTAAGGGCCCCGCAGGCGGTTGAATACAATGAGCAGTTCTTC.

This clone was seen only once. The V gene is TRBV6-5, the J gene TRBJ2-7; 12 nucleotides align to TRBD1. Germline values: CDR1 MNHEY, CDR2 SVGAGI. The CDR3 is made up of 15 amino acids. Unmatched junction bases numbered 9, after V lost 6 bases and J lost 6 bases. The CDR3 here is CASSQPGQGAGEQYF. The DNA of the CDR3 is TGTGCCAGCAGCCAACCGGGACAGGGGGCAGGCGAGCAGTACTTC.

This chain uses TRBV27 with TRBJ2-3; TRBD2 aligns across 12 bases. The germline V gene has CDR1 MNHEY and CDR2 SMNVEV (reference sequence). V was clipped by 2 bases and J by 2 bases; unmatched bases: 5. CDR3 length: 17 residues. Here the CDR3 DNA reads TGTGCCAGCAGTTTAATAGGACTAGCGGGGCACACAGATACGCAGTATTTT. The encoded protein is CASSLIGLAGHTDTQYF.

CDR3 bases: TGTGCCAGCAGTTTAAACAGGGGGTATGAAAAACTGTTTTTT. Translated: CASSLNRGYEKLFF. The chain joins TRBV27 to TRBJ1-4; 8 nucleotides align to TRBD1. The CDR3 is made up of 14 amino acids. CDR1 and CDR2 from the germline V gene are MNHEY and SMNVEV (reference sequence). The J segment lost 6 bases and the V segment lost 2 bases, leaving 2 bases of the junction unmatched.

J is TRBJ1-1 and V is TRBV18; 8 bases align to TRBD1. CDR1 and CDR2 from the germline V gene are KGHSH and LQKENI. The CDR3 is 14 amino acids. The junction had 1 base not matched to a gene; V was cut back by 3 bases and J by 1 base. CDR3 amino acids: CASSPDRANTEAFF. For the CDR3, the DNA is TGTGCCAGCTCACCGGACAGGGCGAACACTGAAGCTTTCTTT.

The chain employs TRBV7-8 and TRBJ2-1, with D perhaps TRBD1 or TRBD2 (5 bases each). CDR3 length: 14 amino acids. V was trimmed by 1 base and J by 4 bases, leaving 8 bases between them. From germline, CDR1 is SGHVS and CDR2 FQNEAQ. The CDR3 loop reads CASSLGGLYNEQFF. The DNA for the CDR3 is TGTGCCAGCAGCTTAGGGGGGTTATACAATGAGCAGTTCTTC.

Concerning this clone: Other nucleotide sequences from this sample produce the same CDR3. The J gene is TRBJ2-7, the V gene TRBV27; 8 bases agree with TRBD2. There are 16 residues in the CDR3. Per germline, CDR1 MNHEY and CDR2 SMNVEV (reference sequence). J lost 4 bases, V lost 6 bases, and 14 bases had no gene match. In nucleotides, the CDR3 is TGTGCCAGCAGCGCGAGTACTGGGACTAGAATTTACGAGCAGTACTTC. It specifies CASSASTGTRIYEQYF.

The CDR3 region is CASSLDGIYGYTF. DNA for the CDR3: TGTGCCAGCAGCTTAGACGGGATCTATGGCTACACCTTC. This chain joins TRBV7-2 and TRBJ1-2; D remains unclear. The germline V and J ends were trimmed by 1 base and 4 bases, with 7 bases remaining between them. The germline CDR1 and CDR2 sequences are SGHTA and FQGNSA. The CDR3 totals 13 residues. Variable domain in full (rest from reference TRBV7-2 and TRBJ1-2): GAGVSQSPSNKVTEKGKDVELRCDPISGHTALYWYRQSLGQGLEFLIYFQGNSAPDKSGLPSDRFSAERTGGSVSTLTIQRTQQEDSAVYLCASSLDGIYGYTFGSGTRLTVV.

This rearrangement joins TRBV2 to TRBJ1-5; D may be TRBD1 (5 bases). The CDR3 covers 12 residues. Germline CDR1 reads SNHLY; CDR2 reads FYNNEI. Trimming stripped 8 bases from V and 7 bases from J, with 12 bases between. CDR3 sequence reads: CASGRGGQPQHF. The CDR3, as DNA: TGTGCCAGCGGCCGGGGGGGACAGCCCCAGCATTTT.

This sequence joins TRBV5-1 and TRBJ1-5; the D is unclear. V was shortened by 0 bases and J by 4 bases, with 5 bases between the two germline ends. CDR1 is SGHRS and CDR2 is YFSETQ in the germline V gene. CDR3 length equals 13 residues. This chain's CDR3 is CASSLAANQPQHF. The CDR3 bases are TGCGCCAGCAGCTTGGCGGCAAATCAGCCCCAGCATTTT. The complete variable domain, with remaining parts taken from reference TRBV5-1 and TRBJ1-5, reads KAGVTQTPRYLIKTRGQQVTLSCSPISGHRSVSWYQQTPGQGLQFLFEYFSETQRNKGNFPGRFSGRQFSNSRSEMNVSTLELGDSALYLCASSLAANQPQHFGDGTRLSIL.

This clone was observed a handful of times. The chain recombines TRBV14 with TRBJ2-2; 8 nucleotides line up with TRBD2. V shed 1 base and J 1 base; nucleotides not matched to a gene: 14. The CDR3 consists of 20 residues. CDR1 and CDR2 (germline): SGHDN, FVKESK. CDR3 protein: CASSQAPPPTSGWNTGELFF. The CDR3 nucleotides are TGTGCCAGCAGCCAAGCCCCTCCCCCCACTAGCGGTTGGAACACCGGGGAGCTGTTTTTT.

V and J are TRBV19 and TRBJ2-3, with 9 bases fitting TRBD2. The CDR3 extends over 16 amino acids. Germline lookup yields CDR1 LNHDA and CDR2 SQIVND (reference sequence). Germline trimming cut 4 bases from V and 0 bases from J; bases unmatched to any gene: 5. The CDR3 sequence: CASSNLAGVSTDTQYF. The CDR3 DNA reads TGTGCCAGTAGTAACTTAGCGGGAGTTAGCACAGATACGCAGTATTTT.

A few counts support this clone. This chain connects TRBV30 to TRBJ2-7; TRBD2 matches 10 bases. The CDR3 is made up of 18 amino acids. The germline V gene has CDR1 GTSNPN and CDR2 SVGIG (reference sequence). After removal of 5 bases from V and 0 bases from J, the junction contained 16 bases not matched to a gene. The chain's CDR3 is CAWEKILAGSLTSYEQYF. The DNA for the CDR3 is TGTGCCTGGGAGAAAATACTAGCGGGATCGTTGACCTCCTACGAGCAGTACTTC.

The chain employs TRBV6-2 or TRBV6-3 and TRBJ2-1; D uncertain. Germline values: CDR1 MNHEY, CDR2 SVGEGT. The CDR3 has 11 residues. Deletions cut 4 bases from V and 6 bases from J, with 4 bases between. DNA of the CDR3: TGTGCCAGCAGTTTTACCAATGAGCAGTTCTTC. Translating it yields CASSFTNEQFF.

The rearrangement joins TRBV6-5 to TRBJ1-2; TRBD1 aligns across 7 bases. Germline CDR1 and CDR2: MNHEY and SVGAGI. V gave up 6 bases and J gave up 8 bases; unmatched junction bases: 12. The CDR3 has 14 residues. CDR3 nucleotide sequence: TGTGCCAGCAGGAGTACCGGGACAGTGAGAGGCTACACCTTC. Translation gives CASRSTGTVRGYTF.

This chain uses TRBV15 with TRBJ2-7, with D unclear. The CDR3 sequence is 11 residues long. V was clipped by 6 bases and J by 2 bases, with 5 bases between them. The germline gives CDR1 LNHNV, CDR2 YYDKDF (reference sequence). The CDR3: CATRGTYEQYF. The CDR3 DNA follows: TGTGCCACCAGAGGTACCTACGAGCAGTACTTC.

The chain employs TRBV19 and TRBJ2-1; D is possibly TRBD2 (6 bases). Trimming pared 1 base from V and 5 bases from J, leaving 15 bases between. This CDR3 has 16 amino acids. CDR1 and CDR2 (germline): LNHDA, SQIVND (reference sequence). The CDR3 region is CASSIGFLANNNEQFF. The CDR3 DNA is TGTGCCAGTAGTATAGGTTTCCTAGCGAACAACAATGAGCAGTTCTTC.

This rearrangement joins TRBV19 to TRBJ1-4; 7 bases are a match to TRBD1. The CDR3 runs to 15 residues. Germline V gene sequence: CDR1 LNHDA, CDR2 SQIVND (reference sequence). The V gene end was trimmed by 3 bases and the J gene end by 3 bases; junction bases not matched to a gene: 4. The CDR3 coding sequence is TGTGCCAGTAGTATTACAGGGGCATCTAATGAAAAACTGTTTTTT. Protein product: CASSITGASNEKLFF.

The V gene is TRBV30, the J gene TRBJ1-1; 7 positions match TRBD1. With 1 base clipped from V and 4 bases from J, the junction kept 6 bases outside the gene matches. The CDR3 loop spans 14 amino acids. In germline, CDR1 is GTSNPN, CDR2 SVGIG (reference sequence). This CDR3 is CAWSGGGWGTEAFF. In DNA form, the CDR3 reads TGTGCCTGGAGTGGAGGGGGCTGGGGCACTGAAGCTTTCTTT.

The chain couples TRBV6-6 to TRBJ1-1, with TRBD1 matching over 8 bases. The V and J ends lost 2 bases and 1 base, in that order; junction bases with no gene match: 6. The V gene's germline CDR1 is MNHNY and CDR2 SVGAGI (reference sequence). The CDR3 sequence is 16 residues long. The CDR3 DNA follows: TGTGCCAGCAGTTACCCAAACAGGGGGGGGAACACTGAAGCTTTCTTT. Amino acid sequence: CASSYPNRGGNTEAFF.

The CDR3 bases are TGTGCTCCCAATTCCAGGGCTTACCCGGGACTAGTAATCTACAATGAGCAGTTCTTC. It is translated as CAPNSRAYPGLVIYNEQFF. This chain connects TRBV27 to TRBJ2-1, with 8 bases identical to TRBD2. This CDR3 has 19 amino acids. Germline lookup yields CDR1 MNHEY and CDR2 SMNVEV (reference sequence).

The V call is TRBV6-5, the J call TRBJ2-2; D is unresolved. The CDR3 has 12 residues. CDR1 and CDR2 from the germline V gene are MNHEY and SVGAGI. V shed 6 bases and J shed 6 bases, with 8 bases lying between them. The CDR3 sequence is CASSHGSGELFF. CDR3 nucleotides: TGTGCCAGCAGCCACGGGTCCGGGGAGCTGTTTTTT.

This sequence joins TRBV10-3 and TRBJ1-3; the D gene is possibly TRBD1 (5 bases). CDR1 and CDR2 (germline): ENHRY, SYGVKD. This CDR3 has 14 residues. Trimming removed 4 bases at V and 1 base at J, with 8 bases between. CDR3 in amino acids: CAISGQLSGNTIYF. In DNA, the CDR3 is TGTGCCATCAGTGGACAGCTTTCTGGAAACACCATATATTTT.

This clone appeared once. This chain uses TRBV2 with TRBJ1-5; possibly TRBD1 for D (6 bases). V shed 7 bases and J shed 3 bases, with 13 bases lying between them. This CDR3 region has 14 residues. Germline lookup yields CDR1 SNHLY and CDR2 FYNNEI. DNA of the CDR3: TGTGCCAGCAATGACAGGATCACCAATCAGCCCCAGCATTTT. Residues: CASNDRITNQPQHF.

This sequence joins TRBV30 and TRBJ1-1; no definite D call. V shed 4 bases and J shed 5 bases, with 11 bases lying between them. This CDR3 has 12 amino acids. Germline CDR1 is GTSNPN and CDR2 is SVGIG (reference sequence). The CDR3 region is CAWKGQATEAFF. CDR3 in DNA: TGTGCCTGGAAAGGCCAGGCTACTGAAGCTTTCTTT.

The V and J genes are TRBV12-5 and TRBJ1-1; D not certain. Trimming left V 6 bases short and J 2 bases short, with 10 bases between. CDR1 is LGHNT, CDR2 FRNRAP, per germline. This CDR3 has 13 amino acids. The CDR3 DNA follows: TGTGCTAGTGGACAAGACACTAACACTGAAGCTTTCTTT. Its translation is CASGQDTNTEAFF.

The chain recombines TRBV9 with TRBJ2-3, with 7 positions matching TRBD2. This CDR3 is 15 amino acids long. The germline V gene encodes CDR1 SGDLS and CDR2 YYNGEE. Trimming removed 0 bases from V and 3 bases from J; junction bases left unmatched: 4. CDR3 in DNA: TGTGCCAGCAGCGTAGGCCTAGCGGATACAGATACGCAGTATTTT. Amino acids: CASSVGLADTDTQYF.

CDR3 DNA: TGTGCCAGCAGTGAAACCGGGCCGTACAATGAGCAGTTCTTC. Its protein is CASSETGPYNEQFF. The chain employs TRBV25-1 and TRBJ2-1; D is ambiguous. The CDR3 sequence is 14 residues long. CDR1 and CDR2 (germline): MGHDK, SYGVNS. Between the trimmed V and J ends, which lost 2 bases and 4 bases, there was a span of 9 bases.

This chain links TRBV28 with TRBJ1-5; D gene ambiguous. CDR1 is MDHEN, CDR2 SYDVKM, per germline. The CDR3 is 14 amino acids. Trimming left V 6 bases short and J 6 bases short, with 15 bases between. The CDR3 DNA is TGTGCCAGCAGGTTCGCAGAGAGGGTTCAGCCCCAGCATTTT. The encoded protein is CASRFAERVQPQHF.

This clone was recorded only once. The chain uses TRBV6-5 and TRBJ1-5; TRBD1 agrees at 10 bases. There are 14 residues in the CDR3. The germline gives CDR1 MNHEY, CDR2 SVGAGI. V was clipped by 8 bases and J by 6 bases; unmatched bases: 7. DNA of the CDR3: TGTGCCAGCCGACGACAGGGGGCGCGTCAGCCCCAGCATTTT. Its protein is CASRRQGARQPQHF.